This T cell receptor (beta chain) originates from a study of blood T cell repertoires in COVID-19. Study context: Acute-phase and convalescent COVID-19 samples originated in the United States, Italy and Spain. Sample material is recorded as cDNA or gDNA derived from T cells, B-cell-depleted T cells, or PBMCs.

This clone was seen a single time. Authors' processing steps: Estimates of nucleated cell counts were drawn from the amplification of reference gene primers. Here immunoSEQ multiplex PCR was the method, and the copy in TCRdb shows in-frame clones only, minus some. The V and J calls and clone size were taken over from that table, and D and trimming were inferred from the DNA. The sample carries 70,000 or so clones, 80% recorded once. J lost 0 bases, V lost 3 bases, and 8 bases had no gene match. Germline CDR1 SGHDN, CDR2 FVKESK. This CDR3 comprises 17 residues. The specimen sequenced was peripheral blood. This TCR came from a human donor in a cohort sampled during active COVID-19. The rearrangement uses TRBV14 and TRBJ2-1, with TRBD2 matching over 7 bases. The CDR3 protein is CASSQDKLAPSYNEQFF. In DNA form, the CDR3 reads TGTGCCAGCAGCCAGGATAAACTAGCGCCCTCCTACAATGAGCAGTTCTTC.